The TCR beta chain under discussion was sequenced for a study of blood T cell repertoires in COVID-19. Background on the study: Researchers got acute and convalescent COVID-19 samples from the United States, Italy and Spain. PBMCs, B-cell-depleted T cells, or T cells were the source of the cDNA or gDNA that made up the material.

CDR1 and CDR2 (germline): KGHSH, LQKENI. V shed 5 bases and J 6 bases; nucleotides not matched to a gene: 20. CDR3 length equals 18 residues. Methods used by the authors: Reference gene primer amplification gave nucleated cell count estimates. Data came from immunoSEQ multiplex PCR; TCRdb stores just in-frame clones and leaves some out. From that table come the V and J calls and clone size; the DNA was used to work out D and trimming. This table has approximately 97,000 clones, 65% to 85% appearing once. Specimen: peripheral blood. The origin of this receptor is a man aged 55 to 70 with acute or convalescent COVID-19. This rearrangement joins TRBV18 to TRBJ1-2, with TRBD1 identical over 8 bases. This CDR3 reads CASSFATQGARQFDGYTF. The CDR3 coding sequence is TGTGCCAGCTCATTCGCCACCCAGGGGGCGAGGCAGTTCGATGGCTACACCTTC. Combining the CDR3 with reference TRBV18 and TRBJ1-2 gives the whole variable domain NAGVMQNPRHLVRRRGQEARLRCSPMKGHSHVYWYRQLPEEGLKFMVYLQKENIIDESGMPKERFSAEFPKEGPSILRIQQVVRGDSAAYFCASSFATQGARQFDGYTFGSGTRLTVV.